This TCR beta chain originates from a study of cytomegalovirus exposure and HLA in healthy donors. Trimming cost V 6 bases and J 3 bases; bases outside gene matches: 7. This CDR3 is 14 amino acids long. CDR1 is KGHSH, CDR2 LQKENI, per germline. Amplification used 60 Vbeta primers and 13 Jbeta primers. TCRdb's copy holds only in-frame clones and misses some; the assay was immunoSEQ multiplex PCR. Here the sample table reports around 100,000 clones. The chain recombines TRBV18 with TRBJ1-1; TRBD1 aligns across 7 bases. This clonotype was sampled from a man aged 45-65 years in good health and CMV-seronegative. Sequenced sample: PBMCs. Written as DNA, the CDR3 is TGTGCCAGCTCCAAACAGGGGAGAGACACTGAAGCTTTCTTT. Residues: CASSKQGRDTEAFF.